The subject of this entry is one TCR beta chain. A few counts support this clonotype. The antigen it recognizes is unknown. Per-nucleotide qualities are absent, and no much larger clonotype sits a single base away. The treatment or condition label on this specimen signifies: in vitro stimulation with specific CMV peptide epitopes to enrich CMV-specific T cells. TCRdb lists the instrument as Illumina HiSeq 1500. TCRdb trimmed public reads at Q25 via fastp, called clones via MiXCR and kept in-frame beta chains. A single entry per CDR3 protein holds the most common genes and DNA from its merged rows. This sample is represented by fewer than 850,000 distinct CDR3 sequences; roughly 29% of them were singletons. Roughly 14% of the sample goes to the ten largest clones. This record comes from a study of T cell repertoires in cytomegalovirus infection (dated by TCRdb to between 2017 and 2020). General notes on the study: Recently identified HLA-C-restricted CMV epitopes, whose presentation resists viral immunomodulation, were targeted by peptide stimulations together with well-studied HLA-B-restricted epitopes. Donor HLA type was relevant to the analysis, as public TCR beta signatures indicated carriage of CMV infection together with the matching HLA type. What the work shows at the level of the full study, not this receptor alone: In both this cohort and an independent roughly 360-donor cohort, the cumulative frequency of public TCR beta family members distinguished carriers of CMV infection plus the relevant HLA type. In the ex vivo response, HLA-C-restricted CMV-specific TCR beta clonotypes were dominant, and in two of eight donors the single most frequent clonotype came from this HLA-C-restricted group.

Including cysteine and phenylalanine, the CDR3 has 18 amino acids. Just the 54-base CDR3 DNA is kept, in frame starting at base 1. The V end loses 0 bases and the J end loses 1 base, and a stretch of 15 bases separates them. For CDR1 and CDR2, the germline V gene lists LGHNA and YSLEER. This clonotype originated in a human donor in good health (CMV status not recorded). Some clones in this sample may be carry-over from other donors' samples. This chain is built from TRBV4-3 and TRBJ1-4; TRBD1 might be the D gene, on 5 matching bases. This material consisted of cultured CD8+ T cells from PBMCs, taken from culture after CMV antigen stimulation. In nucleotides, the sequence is TGCGCCAGCAGCCAAGATCAAGTTTTGGGGGGAACTAATGAAAAACTGTTTTTT. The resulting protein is CASSQDQVLGGTNEKLFF.